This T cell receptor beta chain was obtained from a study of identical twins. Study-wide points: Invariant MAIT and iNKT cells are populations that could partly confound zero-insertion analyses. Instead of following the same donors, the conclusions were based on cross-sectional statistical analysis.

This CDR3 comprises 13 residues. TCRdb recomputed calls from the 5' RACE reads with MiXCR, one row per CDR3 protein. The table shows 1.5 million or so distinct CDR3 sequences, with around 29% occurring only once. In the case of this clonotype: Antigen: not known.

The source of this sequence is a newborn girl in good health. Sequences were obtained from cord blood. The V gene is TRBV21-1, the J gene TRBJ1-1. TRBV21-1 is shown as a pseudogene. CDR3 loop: CASNRAQGTEAFF. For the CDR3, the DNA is TGTGCCAGTAACAGGGCCCAGGGGACTGAAGCTTTCTTT.